This T cell receptor (beta chain) was identified during a study of beta chain features in type 1 diabetes. Overall study context: Patients did not differ from healthy donors in age, gender or cell yield. Study findings and constraints: A greater similarity of naive, central memory and Treg TCRB repertoires was seen among patients than among healthy donors. Patients with type 1 diabetes showed fewer VDJ junction insertions and more deletions.

What was sequenced were expressed TCRB transcripts, since all of the isolated RNA had been reverse transcribed. Profiled with immunoSEQ multiplex PCR; TCRdb holds only in-frame clones, not every one. The sample has 970,000 or so clones, roughly a sixth seen once. A note on this clone: Its antigen remains unknown.

Sorted populations all had greater than 95% purity. The sequence was obtained from a woman aged 18-29 years in good health. Sequencing was performed on naive CD4+ T cells from blood.

The CDR3 DNA sequence: TGTGCCAGCAGCGAGTCAGGGTATTGGGCAGATACGCAGTATTTT. Its translation: CASSESGYWADTQYF. J is TRBJ2-3 and V is TRBV7-2; D is perhaps TRBD1 (5 bases). The CDR3 runs 15 residues. The V and J ends lost 5 bases and 4 bases respectively, with 16 bases between them. CDR1 and CDR2 (germline): SGHTA, FQGNSA.